This section outlines one T cell receptor beta chain sequence together with its context. The antigen is not known. A read error may be the cause here, since a much bigger clone is one base away. A read error is likely, as this CDR3 ends without the conserved phenylalanine or tryptophan. The data stem from a study of molecular identifiers for immune sequencing clone quantification. Study conclusions and caveats: Under 1% of molecules in naive cells, but over 98% of effector molecules, belonged to clones above 20 RNA copies. Jurkat TCR RNA from one cell was spiked into some 1 million naive cells, and it was reportedly detectable there.

Bulk libraries came from a prior protocol with listed TCR primers. TCRdb called the PCR reads again in MiXCR, with one record for every CDR3 protein. Here the sample spans approximately 500,000 distinct CDR3 sequences, about a fifth being singletons. CD8+CD4-CCR7+CD45RA+ cells were sorted as naive CD8 T cells. Germline V gene sequence: CDR1 MNHNS, CDR2 SASEGT. The CDR3 is 11 residues long. The V and J ends lost 8 bases and 7 bases respectively, with 11 bases between them. The specimen sequenced was naive CD8+ T cells from blood, with Jurkat cell RNA spiked in. Described subset: FACS-sorted CD8+CD4-CCR7+CD45RA+ naive T cells. The chain recombines TRBV6-1 with TRBJ1-1; D may be TRBD1 (6 bases). The receptor was derived from a human donor in good health. Some libraries in this study had Jurkat cell RNA spiked in. CDR3 sequence reads: CASQDSLEAFS. Written as DNA, the CDR3 is TGTGCCAGCCAGGACAGTCTTGAAGCTTTCTCT.